The next 26 T cell receptor beta chains were all read from a single sample in a study of OX40 agonist ivuxolimab in advanced cancers. Library generation was performed with the immunoSEQ multiplex PCR assay. TCRdb holds this immuneACCESS table with in-frame rearrangements only. Some clones are missing; in checked studies, unresolved V genes explain under half, and the rest has no known cause. This sample gives about 50,000 clones in total; approximately 89% of them show up just once. The ten largest account for around 6% of the sample. The sequences come from CD4+ or CD8+ T cells sorted from blood, collected in a trial of the OX40 agonist ivuxolimab. All receptors come from an adult with an advanced solid tumor such as melanoma, head and neck, liver or kidney cancer.

The chain employs TRBV7-9 and TRBJ2-5, with D tentatively TRBD1 (6 bases). The CDR3 length is 15 residues. V lost 4 bases, J lost 1 base, and 13 bases lay in between. Germline CDR1 is SEHNR and CDR2 is FQNEAQ (reference sequence). This chain's CDR3 is CASSSTGTRQETQYF. As DNA, the CDR3 is TGTGCCAGCAGCTCCACCGGGACACGCCAAGAGACCCAGTACTTC.

This clone has a single count. The J gene is TRBJ2-7, the V gene TRBV2; D gene uncertain. Germline V gene data show CDR1 as SNHLY and CDR2 as FYNNEI. Trimming shortened V by 1 base and J by 3 bases, and 7 bases separated the two germline ends. There are 13 residues in the CDR3. The CDR3 loop reads CASSEGVGYEQYV. In DNA, the CDR3 is TGTGCCAGCAGTGAAGGGGTGGGCTACGAGCAGTACGTC.

V and J are TRBV6-1 and TRBJ2-7; D call uncertain. The CDR3 extends over 14 amino acids. Germline V gene data show CDR1 as MNHNS and CDR2 as SASEGT. Trimming removed 7 bases at V and 2 bases at J, with 15 bases between. In DNA, the CDR3 is TGTGCCAGCACCCTCGCAGGACCTGCCTACGAGCAGTACGTC. It encodes CASTLAGPAYEQYV.

This chain connects TRBV4-1 to TRBJ1-1, with 10 bases lining up with TRBD1. This CDR3 is built from 17 residues. Germline-derived CDR1 and CDR2 are MGHRA and YSYEKL. V was clipped by 2 bases and J by 1 base; unmatched bases: 7. The CDR3 DNA follows: TGCGCCAGCAGCCAATTACCGGGACAGGGGAAGAACACTGAAGCTTTCTTT. Its protein is CASSQLPGQGKNTEAFF.

A single count supports this clone. The rearrangement links TRBV5-8 to TRBJ1-1; no definite D call. The CDR3 spans 11 residues. Germline values: CDR1 SGHTS, CDR2 YDEGEE. The V end was cut by 1 base, the J end by 6 bases, with 4 bases between. In DNA form, the CDR3 reads TGTGCCAGCAGCTTGTATCCTGAAGCTTTCTTT. Translation: CASSLYPEAFF.

This sequence joins TRBV5-1 and TRBJ2-5; the D gene is possibly TRBD2 (6 bases). In germline, CDR1 is SGHRS, CDR2 YFSETQ. The CDR3 is 14 residues long. V lost 6 bases and J 0 bases, leaving 12 bases between the germline ends. CDR3 in amino acids: CASTPAGNQETQYF. The CDR3 coding sequence is TGCGCCAGCACCCCGGCGGGAAACCAAGAGACCCAGTACTTC.

The chain is built from TRBV4-1 and TRBJ1-2; the D gene is possibly TRBD1 (5 bases). V lost 1 base to trimming and J lost 1 base, with 10 bases between them. Per germline, CDR1 MGHRA and CDR2 YSYEKL. The CDR3 loop spans 15 amino acids. The CDR3 nucleotides are TGCGCCAGCAGCCAAGTCGGGACCGGTAACTATGGCTACACCTTC. Its protein is CASSQVGTGNYGYTF.

The chain combines TRBV7-9 with TRBJ2-7, with 7 bases fitting TRBD1. The CDR3 runs to 14 residues. The V gene's germline CDR1 is SEHNR and CDR2 FQNEAQ (reference sequence). V trimming: 3 bases; J trimming: 3 bases; junction bases outside the gene matches: 5. CDR3 loop: CASSFFGTDYEQYF. The CDR3 DNA sequence: TGTGCCAGCAGCTTTTTCGGGACAGACTACGAGCAGTACTTC.

The CDR3 DNA reads TGTGCCAGCAAAGGGGCGAACACTGAAGCTTTCTTT. This codes for CASKGANTEAFF. The V and J genes are TRBV2 and TRBJ1-1; a weak D match, TRBD1 (5 bases). V was pared by 7 bases and J by 1 base, with 7 bases between. The CDR3 runs to 12 residues. Germline V gene sequence: CDR1 SNHLY, CDR2 FYNNEI.

The V and J genes are TRBV7-4 and TRBJ1-2; the match to TRBD1 covers 7 bases. Germline CDR1 and CDR2: SGHVT and SQSDAQ. The CDR3 consists of 14 residues. V was clipped by 5 bases and J by 8 bases; unmatched bases: 11. The CDR3 nucleotides are TGTGCCAGCAGCCTTCTGACAGGGAGGGTCGGCTACACCTTC. This encodes CASSLLTGRVGYTF. Variable domain in full (rest from reference TRBV7-4 and TRBJ1-2): GAGVSQSPRYKVAKRGRDVALRCDSISGHVTLYWYRQTLGQGSEVLTYSQSDAQRDKSGRPSGRFSAERPERSVSTLKIQRTEQGDSAVYLCASSLLTGRVGYTFGSGTRLTVV.

The genes are TRBV7-2 and TRBJ2-7; D tentatively fits TRBD1 or TRBD2 (5 bases each). With 4 bases removed from V and 2 bases from J, the gap between germline ends came to 12 bases. Per the germline V gene, CDR1 is SGHTA and CDR2 is FQGNSA. The CDR3 totals 14 residues. The CDR3 DNA reads TGTGCCAGCAGCTCAGACAGCGGTCCCTACGAGCAGTACTTC. This translates into CASSSDSGPYEQYF.

V gene TRBV5-6 combines with J gene TRBJ2-1, with D perhaps TRBD1 (5 bases). Germline V gives CDR1 SGHDT, CDR2 YYEEEE. The CDR3 loop spans 12 amino acids. The ends were cut back, 4 bases at V and 10 bases at J, with 12 bases in the middle. This chain's CDR3 is CASSRRKGEQFF. DNA of the CDR3: TGTGCCAGCAGCCGACGTAAGGGGGAGCAGTTCTTC.

This clone was detected only once. This sequence joins TRBV28 and TRBJ2-1; 10 nucleotides match TRBD2. The CDR3 totals 16 residues. Germline lookup yields CDR1 MDHEN and CDR2 SYDVKM. V gave up 8 bases and J gave up 2 bases; unmatched junction bases: 9. This chain's CDR3 is CASSVAGGGTYNEQFF. The CDR3 DNA is TGTGCCAGCTCGGTAGCGGGAGGAGGGACCTACAATGAGCAGTTCTTC.

The rearrangement joins TRBV27 to TRBJ2-5, with 7 bases identical to TRBD1. The germline V gene has CDR1 MNHEY and CDR2 SMNVEV (reference sequence). The J segment lost 5 bases and the V segment lost 5 bases, leaving 8 bases of the junction unmatched. This CDR3 is 14 amino acids long. The CDR3 DNA is TGTGCCAGCAGTGCCACAGGGGTTTGGGAGACCCAGTACTTC. It is translated as CASSATGVWETQYF.

V is TRBV6-6 and J is TRBJ2-7, with unresolved D. Trimming left V 5 bases short and J 2 bases short, with 10 bases between. The CDR3 is 13 residues long. From germline, CDR1 is MNHNY and CDR2 SVGAGI (reference sequence). CDR3 DNA sequence: TGTGCCAGCAGTCCTCTAGGCCCCTACGAGCAGTACTTC. Translating gives CASSPLGPYEQYF.

This clone has only one observation. The chain employs TRBV27 and TRBJ2-2; perhaps TRBD1 as D (6 bases). CDR1 MNHEY and CDR2 SMNVEV come from the germline V gene (reference sequence). CDR3 length: 15 residues. V was shortened by 4 bases and J by 6 bases, with 15 bases between the two germline ends. The CDR3 nucleotides read TGTGCCAGCAGTTCCGGGACATCACCCCCCGGGGAGCTGTTTTTT. Amino acids: CASSSGTSPPGELFF.

As regards this clone: The sample carries other DNA sequences with the same CDR3. The V call is TRBV7-3, the J call TRBJ2-2; D not resolved. Germline V gives CDR1 SGHTA, CDR2 FQGTGA. This CDR3 contains 13 residues. V shed 1 base and J shed 6 bases, with 6 bases lying between them. The CDR3 is CASSLNSAGELFF. In DNA form, the CDR3 reads TGTGCCAGCAGCTTAAATAGTGCCGGGGAGCTGTTTTTT. Full variable domain (remainder filled in from reference TRBV7-3 and TRBJ2-2): GAGVSQTPSNKVTEKGKYVELRCDPISGHTALYWYRQSLGQGPEFLIYFQGTGAADDSGLPNDRFFAVRPEGSVSTLKIQRTERGDSAVYLCASSLNSAGELFFGEGSRLTVL.

The V call is TRBV9, the J call TRBJ2-1; D uncertain. The CDR3 extends over 12 amino acids. V shed 4 bases and J shed 5 bases, with 7 bases lying between them. CDR1 SGDLS and CDR2 YYNGEE come from the germline V gene. The CDR3 DNA sequence: TGTGCCAGCAGCCAGTCACACAATGAGCAGTTCTTC. As protein: CASSQSHNEQFF.

The chain links TRBV7-9 to TRBJ2-7; a weak D match, TRBD1 (6 bases). The CDR3 is 13 residues long. CDR1 SEHNR and CDR2 FQNEAQ come from the germline V gene (reference sequence). V gave up 6 bases and J gave up 3 bases, with 12 bases separating them. The CDR3 DNA reads as TGTGCCAGCAGTCCGGGACACGTCTACGAGCAGTACTTC. This translates into CASSPGHVYEQYF.

This clone occurred once. V gene TRBV7-9 combines with J gene TRBJ2-7, with 8 bases that match TRBD2. With V trimmed by 4 bases and J by 6 bases, 11 bases remained unmatched. The germline V gene has CDR1 SEHNR and CDR2 FQNEAQ (reference sequence). The CDR3 is 15 amino acids. DNA for the CDR3: TGTGCCAGCAGCTCGCCCGCGGGGGGCGGCCCCGAGCAGTACTTC. It specifies CASSSPAGGGPEQYF.

The V call is TRBV7-8, the J call TRBJ2-5; the match to TRBD2 covers 10 bases. V lost 2 bases to trimming and J lost 1 base; unmatched junction nucleotides: 10. CDR3 length: 18 amino acids. Germline V CDR1 and CDR2: SGHVS, FQNEAQ. CDR3 residues: CASSLSLAGARSQETQYF. CDR3 nucleotides: TGTGCCAGCAGCTTAAGCCTAGCGGGGGCCCGGTCCCAAGAGACCCAGTACTTC.

This clone appeared once. V gene TRBV4-2 combines with J gene TRBJ2-7; the D is unclear. The CDR3 totals 12 residues. CDR1 is LGHNA, CDR2 YNFKEQ, per germline. V dropped 3 bases and J dropped 0 bases, with 3 bases sitting between them. CDR3 coding DNA: TGTGCCAGCAGCCAGAGCTCCTACGAGCAGTACTTC. Amino acid sequence: CASSQSSYEQYF.

The rearrangement links TRBV7-9 to TRBJ1-1; D is undetermined. The CDR3 has 13 residues. The V end lost 5 bases, the J end lost 1 base, and 8 bases lay between the germline ends. The germline V gene has CDR1 SEHNR and CDR2 FQNEAQ (reference sequence). CDR3 residues: CASSEQRNTEAFF. The CDR3 DNA is TGTGCCAGCAGCGAACAAAGGAACACTGAAGCTTTCTTT.

V is TRBV5-4 and J is TRBJ2-7; TRBD2 agrees at 10 bases. The ends lost 0 bases at V and 5 bases at J; junction bases unmatched: 5. This CDR3 spans 15 amino acids. CDR1 SGHNT and CDR2 YYREEE come from the germline V gene (reference sequence). In DNA, the CDR3 is TGTGCCAGCAGCTTGGGGCTAGCGGGAGACGACGAGCAGTACTTC. Its protein is CASSLGLAGDDEQYF.

The chain recombines TRBV28 with TRBJ2-5; 8 bases line up with TRBD1. V shed 1 base and J 3 bases; nucleotides not matched to a gene: 4. Per germline, CDR1 MDHEN and CDR2 SYDVKM. The CDR3 is made up of 15 amino acids. CDR3 in amino acids: CASSLSDRVKETQYF. The CDR3 nucleotides read TGTGCCAGCAGTTTATCGGACAGGGTTAAAGAGACCCAGTACTTC.

For this clone: The same CDR3 is also encoded by other DNA sequences in this sample. The chain joins TRBV19 to TRBJ1-1; no definite D call. V lost 5 bases to trimming and J lost 0 bases, with 7 bases between them. The CDR3 covers 13 residues. Looked up from germline, CDR1 is LNHDA and CDR2 is SQIVND (reference sequence). CDR3 in amino acids: CASSFTLNTEAFF. The DNA of the CDR3 is TGTGCCAGTAGTTTCACTCTGAACACTGAAGCTTTCTTT.